The 30 T cell receptor beta chains in this list originate from one sample, sequenced in a study of shared clonotypes between healthy human individuals. Profiling relied on immunoSEQ multiplex PCR, and the TCRdb table lists in-frame clones only, not all of them. The sample lists millions of clones, approximately 95% occurring once. Sequenced: naive CD4+ T cells sorted from blood. Noted subset: CD45RA+ positively selected. These receptors were collected from a man aged 18 to 35 in good health.

The chain employs TRBV30 and TRBJ2-1; 11 nucleotides match TRBD2. The junction had 3 bases not matched to a gene; V was cut back by 0 bases and J by 5 bases. CDR1 is GTSNPN, CDR2 SVGIG, per germline (reference sequence). The CDR3 runs 15 residues. The CDR3 sequence: CAWSVLAGVHNEQFF. CDR3 DNA sequence: TGTGCCTGGAGTGTACTAGCGGGAGTACACAATGAGCAGTTCTTC.

With regard to this clone: The same CDR3 is also encoded by other DNA sequences in this sample. The CDR3 DNA reads as TGTGCCTGGAGTGGGGGCAGCTCCTACGAGCAGTACTTC. Residues: CAWSGGSSYEQYF. The gene calls are TRBV30 and TRBJ2-7; possibly TRBD1 for D (5 bases). The CDR3 contains 13 residues. Between the trimmed V and J ends, which lost 1 base and 0 bases, there was a span of 7 bases. Germline loops: CDR1 GTSNPN, CDR2 SVGIG (reference sequence).

The V gene is TRBV19, the J gene TRBJ2-4; perhaps TRBD2 as D (7 bases). The germline V gene has CDR1 LNHDA and CDR2 SQIVND (reference sequence). With 6 bases removed from V and 0 bases from J, the gap between germline ends came to 12 bases. The CDR3 sequence is 15 residues long. CDR3 DNA: TGTGCCAGTAGAGGGGGGACTATAGCCAAAAACATTCAGTACTTC. Protein product: CASRGGTIAKNIQYF.

The chain combines TRBV5-4 with TRBJ1-4; maybe TRBD1 (5 bases). The V end lost 4 bases, the J end lost 10 bases, and 17 bases lay between the germline ends. There are 14 residues in the CDR3. Per the germline V gene, CDR1 is SGHNT and CDR2 is YYREEE (reference sequence). The CDR3 here is CASSADRPLGKLFF. As DNA, the CDR3 is TGTGCCAGCAGCGCCGACAGACCCTTAGGAAAACTGTTTTTT.

The rearrangement links TRBV30 to TRBJ2-5; 8 positions agree with TRBD2. The V segment lost 4 bases and the J segment 7 bases; nucleotides outside the gene matches: 8. The germline V gene has CDR1 GTSNPN and CDR2 SVGIG (reference sequence). This CDR3 has 13 amino acids. CDR3 region: CAWIGTRGGTQYF. The CDR3 nucleotides read TGTGCCTGGATCGGGACACGGGGGGGGACCCAGTACTTC.

V and J are TRBV18 and TRBJ1-5, with D maybe TRBD1 (5 bases). The CDR3 has 15 amino acids. Trimming removed 4 bases at V and 2 bases at J, with 12 bases between. The V gene's germline CDR1 is KGHSH and CDR2 LQKENI. DNA for the CDR3: TGTGCCAGCTCACAGGGACGGGAGGGCAATCAGCCCCAGCATTTT. This encodes CASSQGREGNQPQHF.

The gene calls are TRBV6-5 and TRBJ1-1; no reliable D call. Germline V gives CDR1 MNHEY, CDR2 SVGAGI. V dropped 5 bases and J dropped 7 bases, with 11 bases sitting between them. The CDR3 is 12 amino acids. CDR3 coding DNA: TGTGCCAGCAGTCCGACACGTCTTGAAGCTTTCTTT. Its protein is CASSPTRLEAFF.

The chain uses TRBV5-1 and TRBJ1-6; D not resolved. V was trimmed by 0 bases and J by 10 bases, leaving 11 bases between them. The CDR3 has 14 residues. The germline CDR1 and CDR2 sequences are SGHRS and YFSETQ. CDR3 sequence (DNA): TGCGCCAGCAGCTTGGCCGTCACAACATCACCCCTCCACTTT. Its protein product is CASSLAVTTSPLHF.

The genes are TRBV6-1 and TRBJ1-1; maybe TRBD1 (5 bases). The ends were cut back, 7 bases at V and 6 bases at J, with 9 bases in the middle. CDR3 length: 11 residues. The germline V gene has CDR1 MNHNS and CDR2 SASEGT. DNA of the CDR3: TGTGCCAGCATCCGGGGCGCTGAAGCTTTCTTT. Its translation is CASIRGAEAFF.

The CDR3 spells CASSAGWQANQPQHF. The CDR3 DNA follows: TGTGCCAGCAGTGCTGGGTGGCAGGCTAATCAGCCCCAGCATTTT. This sequence joins TRBV6-1 and TRBJ1-5; no clear D gene. V shed 4 bases and J shed 4 bases, with 14 bases lying between them. CDR3 length: 15 amino acids. Germline lookup yields CDR1 MNHNS and CDR2 SASEGT.

This rearrangement joins TRBV9 to TRBJ1-4; 7 bases are shared with TRBD1. Germline loops: CDR1 SGDLS, CDR2 YYNGEE. The trim removed 3 bases at V and 6 bases at J, leaving 8 bases unmatched. This CDR3 region has 15 residues. The CDR3 sequence is CASSALLTGHEKLFF. The CDR3 bases are TGTGCCAGCAGCGCATTATTGACAGGGCATGAAAAACTGTTTTTT.

The rearrangement joins TRBV4-3 to TRBJ1-3; D remains ambiguous. V lost 3 bases and J 4 bases, leaving 7 bases between the germline ends. This CDR3 spans 13 amino acids. The germline gives CDR1 LGHNA, CDR2 YSLEER. The DNA of the CDR3 is TGCGCCAGCAGCCAGGTCTGGGGAAACACCATATATTTT. Its translation is CASSQVWGNTIYF.

The chain is built from TRBV13 and TRBJ2-3; 8 nucleotides match TRBD2. V was clipped by 2 bases and J by 4 bases; unmatched bases: 5. Germline CDR1 reads PRHDT; CDR2 reads FYEKMQ (reference sequence). The CDR3 has 15 amino acids. CDR3 amino acids: CASSLSGSGADTQYF. For the CDR3, the DNA is TGTGCCAGCAGCTTAAGCGGGAGTGGGGCAGATACGCAGTATTTT. Using reference TRBV13 and TRBJ2-3 for the parts outside the CDR3, the full variable domain is AAGVIQSPRHLIKEKRETATLKCYPIPRHDTVYWYQQGPGQDPQFLISFYEKMQSDKGSIPDRFSAQQFSDYHSELNMSSLELGDSALYFCASSLSGSGADTQYFGPGTRLTVL.

The rearrangement joins TRBV25-1 to TRBJ2-7; 10 nucleotides line up with TRBD2. The CDR3 has 15 amino acids. The germline gives CDR1 MGHDK, CDR2 SYGVNS. The V segment lost 5 bases and the J segment 0 bases; nucleotides outside the gene matches: 4. The DNA of the CDR3 is TGTGCCAGCAGTCAACTAGCGGGGCACTCCTACGAGCAGTACTTC. Its protein is CASSQLAGHSYEQYF.

The V gene is TRBV14, the J gene TRBJ2-5; D is uncertain. Germline lookup yields CDR1 SGHDN and CDR2 FVKESK. The CDR3 runs 12 residues. V lost 3 bases and J lost 5, with 7 bases in between. The DNA of the CDR3 is TGTGCCAGCAGCCAGGTCAAGGAGACCCAGTACTTC. This encodes CASSQVKETQYF.

The gene calls are TRBV10-1 and TRBJ2-7; no firm D call. Germline V gene sequence: CDR1 WNHNN, CDR2 SYGVQD (reference sequence). CDR3 length equals 12 residues. Trimming removed 3 bases at V and 5 bases at J, with 8 bases between. CDR3 sequence (DNA): TGCGCCAGCAGTGACAGTTTTCACGAGCAGTACTTC. Its protein product is CASSDSFHEQYF.

The rearrangement joins TRBV6-1 to TRBJ1-6; TRBD1 might be the D (5 bases). The CDR3 has 14 residues. Germline CDR1 and CDR2: MNHNS and SASEGT. V dropped 7 bases and J dropped 9 bases, with 16 bases sitting between them. CDR3 DNA sequence: TGTGCCAGCAAAGATCGGCAGGGAGTTTCACCCCTCCACTTT. Its protein product is CASKDRQGVSPLHF.

This CDR3 is CAGLGASGTGELFF. In DNA, the CDR3 is TGTGCCGGGCTCGGGGCTAGCGGGACCGGGGAGCTGTTTTTT. The chain couples TRBV5-4 to TRBJ2-2; TRBD2 agrees at 8 bases. Germline V gives CDR1 SGHNT, CDR2 YYREEE (reference sequence). The CDR3 has 14 amino acids. With V trimmed by 10 bases and J by 5 bases, 10 bases remained unmatched. Supplemented by reference TRBV5-4 and TRBJ2-2, the full variable domain reads ETGVTQSPTHLIKTRGQQVTLRCSSQSGHNTVSWYQQALGQGPQFIFQYYREEENGRGNFPPRFSGLQFPNYSSELNVNALELDDSALYLCAGLGASGTGELFFGEGSRLTVL.

The genes are TRBV5-1 and TRBJ1-2; TRBD1 is a possible D gene (6 bases). Germline loops: CDR1 SGHRS, CDR2 YFSETQ. V was clipped by 0 bases and J by 6 bases, with 15 bases between them. This CDR3 is 15 amino acids long. CDR3 nucleotide sequence: TGCGCCAGCAGCTTGGAAGGCAGGGGAATAGATGGCTACACCTTC. Protein product: CASSLEGRGIDGYTF.

The rearrangement links TRBV27 to TRBJ2-7; perhaps TRBD1 as D (6 bases). V gave up 4 bases and J gave up 0 bases, with 10 bases separating them. Germline CDR1 is MNHEY and CDR2 is SMNVEV (reference sequence). The CDR3 has 14 amino acids. In nucleotides, the CDR3 is TGTGCCAGCAGTTATGACAGGTCCTCCTACGAGCAGTACTTC. Its protein is CASSYDRSSYEQYF.

As for this clone: Other DNA sequences in the same sample also yield this CDR3. The chain employs TRBV7-2 and TRBJ2-3, with unresolved D. Germline CDR1 and CDR2: SGHTA and FQGNSA. The CDR3 has 11 residues. Trimming stripped 3 bases from V and 6 bases from J, with 4 bases between. The CDR3 region is CASSFRDTQYF. CDR3 sequence (DNA): TGTGCCAGCAGCTTTAGGGATACGCAGTATTTT. Using reference TRBV7-2 and TRBJ2-3 for the parts outside the CDR3, the full variable domain is GAGVSQSPSNKVTEKGKDVELRCDPISGHTALYWYRQSLGQGLEFLIYFQGNSAPDKSGLPSDRFSAERTGGSVSTLTIQRTQQEDSAVYLCASSFRDTQYFGPGTRLTVL.

The J gene is TRBJ1-5, the V gene TRBV16; D remains ambiguous. From germline, CDR1 is KGHSY and CDR2 FQNENV. The germline V and J ends were trimmed by 4 bases and 3 bases, with 13 bases remaining between them. There are 15 residues in the CDR3. In DNA form, the CDR3 reads TGTGCCAGCAGCCTCAGCGGACCGAACAATCAGCCCCAGCATTTT. It yields the protein CASSLSGPNNQPQHF.

The V call is TRBV30, the J call TRBJ1-2; no clear D. The germline V gene has CDR1 GTSNPN and CDR2 SVGIG (reference sequence). The CDR3 loop spans 14 amino acids. Trimming pared 3 bases from V and 0 bases from J, leaving 11 bases between. CDR3 coding DNA: TGTGCCTGGAGAAAAGACGGGACTAACTATGGCTACACCTTC. It yields the protein CAWRKDGTNYGYTF.

J is TRBJ2-3 and V is TRBV29-1, with TRBD1 matching over 11 bases. V gave up 7 bases and J gave up 3 bases; unmatched junction bases: 6. This CDR3 has 14 amino acids. Germline lookup yields CDR1 SQVTM and CDR2 ANQGSEA. CDR3 coding DNA: TGCAGCGCTCCGGACAGGGGGCTAACAGATACGCAGTATTTT. Translated: CSAPDRGLTDTQYF.

This rearrangement joins TRBV7-8 to TRBJ2-1; possibly TRBD2 for D (5 bases). CDR1 SGHVS and CDR2 FQNEAQ come from the germline V gene. The CDR3 has 13 residues. Deletions cut 6 bases from V and 7 bases from J, with 13 bases between. The CDR3 sequence is CASSWRGLNEQFF. CDR3 bases: TGTGCCAGCAGTTGGAGAGGGTTAAATGAGCAGTTCTTC.

On this clone itself: A much larger clone is a single base away; this may be a read error. Other DNA sequences from this sample encode an identical CDR3 as well. The chain carries TRBV28 and TRBJ1-2, with D tentatively TRBD1 (5 bases). The germline CDR1 and CDR2 sequences are MDHEN and SYDVKM. The CDR3 length is 13 residues. Trimming left V 6 bases short and J 3 bases short, with 11 bases between. CDR3 protein: CASSPGTDYGYTF. The CDR3 nucleotides are TGTGCCAGCAGCCCCGGGACGGACTATGGCTACACCTTC.

Regarding this clone: The same CDR3 is also encoded by other DNA sequences in this sample. The genes are TRBV18 and TRBJ2-1, with TRBD2 matching over 8 bases. Germline CDR1 and CDR2: KGHSH and LQKENI. The CDR3 is 15 amino acids. With V trimmed by 3 bases and J by 0 bases, 1 base remained unmatched. The chain's CDR3 is CASSPAGGSYNEQFF. As DNA, the CDR3 is TGTGCCAGCTCACCGGCGGGGGGCTCCTACAATGAGCAGTTCTTC.

The chain uses TRBV5-5 and TRBJ2-7; TRBD1 aligns across 10 bases. The trim removed 3 bases at V and 5 bases at J, leaving 8 bases unmatched. The CDR3 sequence is 15 residues long. Germline V gene lookup returns CDR1 SGHKS and CDR2 YYEKEE (reference sequence). CDR3 sequence: CASSSGGTGDDEQYF. CDR3 sequence (DNA): TGTGCCAGCAGCTCGGGCGGGACAGGGGACGACGAGCAGTACTTC.

A remark on this clone: Given a much more abundant clone one base away, this may be a read error. Other DNA sequences in this sample translate to the same CDR3. The chain uses TRBV6-1 and TRBJ1-1; D gene uncertain. The V end was cut by 6 bases, the J end by 3 bases, with 5 bases between. Germline V gene lookup returns CDR1 MNHNS and CDR2 SASEGT. This CDR3 spans 11 amino acids. In DNA, the CDR3 is TGTGCCAGCAGCGGGTACACTGAAGCTTTCTTT. It codes for CASSGYTEAFF.

The gene calls are TRBV7-8 and TRBJ1-5, with a possible D match to TRBD1 (5 bases). Germline V gene sequence: CDR1 SGHVS, CDR2 FQNEAQ. V lost 5 bases and J lost 1, with 18 bases in between. There are 17 residues in the CDR3. Written as DNA, the CDR3 is TGTGCCAGCAGCCTGGGCTCCACAGGAAGGAGCAATCAGCCCCAGCATTTT. Protein sequence: CASSLGSTGRSNQPQHF.